This TCR beta chain was retrieved from a study of CD8+CD57+ T cells in acquired aplastic anemia. CDR3 size: 14 residues. V was pared by 0 bases and J by 5 bases, with 12 bases between. Germline lookup yields CDR1 SGDLS and CDR2 YYNGEE. Genomic DNA acted as the template from which TCR beta VDJ combination and CDR3 sequence profiling were carried out. MiXCR, applied by TCRdb to the reads, yields one record per CDR3 protein. The profile shows about 180,000 distinct CDR3 sequences, approximately 45% of them singletons. The V and J genes are TRBV9 and TRBJ2-7; TRBD2 might be the D (6 bases). This TCR came from a human donor in good health. The source material was sorted CD4+, CD8+, or CD8+CD57+ T cells (not recorded which) from PBMCs. CDR3 nucleotides: TGTGCCAGCAGCGTAGCAAGTGGAGGGGACGAGCAGTACTTC. Protein: CASSVASGGDEQYF.